A single sample gave rise to the 9 T cell receptor beta chains below, sequenced in a study of blood T cell repertoires in COVID-19. Sequenced by immunoSEQ multiplex PCR; TCRdb stores in-frame clones only, minus some. The repertoire has approximately 210,000 clones, 85% to 90% of them found once; the top ten carry approximately 4%. The sample consisted of peripheral blood. Receptors originate from a human donor in a cohort sampled during active COVID-19.

This rearrangement joins TRBV24-1 to TRBJ1-5, with D unclear. Trimming removed 0 bases from V and 5 bases from J, with 7 bases in between. Germline V gene sequence: CDR1 KGHDR, CDR2 SFDVKD. The CDR3 runs 14 residues. The CDR3 DNA reads as TGTGCCACCAGTGATTTGTCTACCCATCAGCCCCAGCATTTT. As protein: CATSDLSTHQPQHF.

This chain connects TRBV7-9 to TRBJ2-7; 9 bases agree with TRBD1. CDR3 size: 14 residues. J was trimmed by 6 bases and V by 6 bases; bases with no gene match: 9. CDR1 is SEHNR and CDR2 is FQNEAQ in the germline V gene (reference sequence). The CDR3 here is CASSNTGGLREQYF. The DNA for the CDR3 is TGTGCCAGCAGTAACACAGGGGGCCTTCGCGAGCAGTACTTC. The full variable domain, its missing parts supplied by reference TRBV7-9 and TRBJ2-7, is DTGVSQNPRHKITKRGQNVTFRCDPISEHNRLYWYRQTLGQGPEFLTYFQNEAQLEKSRLLSDRFSAERPKGSFSTLEIQRTEQGDSAMYLCASSNTGGLREQYFGPGTRLTVT.

V gene TRBV12-3 or TRBV12-4 combines with J gene TRBJ2-7; tentatively, D is TRBD2 (5 bases). V was pared by 5 bases and J by 5 bases, with 13 bases between. The CDR3 contains 13 residues. CDR3: CASSPLIGDEQYF. The DNA for the CDR3 is TGTGCCAGCAGTCCCCTCATCGGGGACGAGCAGTACTTC.

The V call is TRBV11-2, the J call TRBJ1-2; 8 bases agree with TRBD1. CDR1 is SGHAT, CDR2 FQNNGV, per germline. The CDR3 runs to 16 residues. With 6 bases clipped from V and 8 bases from J, the junction kept 17 bases outside the gene matches. CDR3 in DNA: TGTGCCAGCAGTCCCATCACGGGGCCGGGACAGGAAGGCTACACCTTC. It codes for CASSPITGPGQEGYTF.

The sample holds one count of this clone. The V call is TRBV11-1, the J call TRBJ2-7; D not certain. This CDR3 spans 13 amino acids. Germline CDR1 SGHAT, CDR2 FQDESV (reference sequence). V was pared by 1 base and J by 2 bases, with 6 bases between. Here the CDR3 DNA reads TGTGCCAGCAGCTTAGGCAGGACCTACGAGCAGTACTTC. Translated, it gives CASSLGRTYEQYF.

The rearrangement links TRBV3-1 (or the pseudogene TRBV3-2) to TRBJ1-2; no clear D gene. The germline V and J ends were trimmed by 0 bases and 8 bases, with 4 bases remaining between them. The CDR3 length is 11 residues. The germline gives CDR1 LGHDT, CDR2 YNNKEL (reference sequence). The CDR3 here is CASSQDRGYTF. Here the CDR3 DNA reads TGTGCCAGCAGCCAAGATCGGGGCTACACCTTC.

This chain joins TRBV5-4 and TRBJ2-7, with a tentative D call TRBD1 (6 bases). Trimming shortened V by 3 bases and J by 5 bases, and 12 bases separated the two germline ends. In germline, CDR1 is SGHNT, CDR2 YYREEE (reference sequence). This CDR3 spans 13 amino acids. CDR3 sequence (DNA): TGTGCCAGCAGCTGGACAGATTCCCACGAGCAGTACTTC. Translated: CASSWTDSHEQYF.

This sequence joins TRBV6-2 or TRBV6-3 and TRBJ2-1; 8 positions match TRBD2. V shed 0 bases, J shed 15 bases, and the junction held 10 bases outside the gene matches. The CDR3 runs 14 residues. The germline gives CDR1 MNHEY, CDR2 SVGEGT. The CDR3, as DNA: TGTGCCAGCAGTTACTCGGGCGGGAGGCAAACACGGTTCTTC. Its protein product is CASSYSGGRQTRFF.

The V gene is TRBV30, the J gene TRBJ2-1, with a tentative D call TRBD2 (5 bases). This CDR3 spans 14 amino acids. Deletions cut 0 bases from V and 4 bases from J, with 10 bases between. Germline V gives CDR1 GTSNPN, CDR2 SVGIG (reference sequence). The CDR3 sequence: CAWSVLSGYNEQFF. CDR3 in DNA: TGTGCCTGGAGTGTACTTTCGGGGTACAATGAGCAGTTCTTC.